Listed here are 3 T cell receptor beta chains from one sample, sequenced in a study of blood T cell repertoires in COVID-19 (dated by TCRdb to 2018 to 2021). Libraries were built with the immunoSEQ multiplex PCR assay. TCRdb limited this immuneACCESS table to in-frame rearrangements with V and J called. A share of clones is missing; checked studies link under half to unresolved V genes, and the rest is unexplained. The sample contains under 450,000 clones, approximately 90% of them found a single time. Roughly 1.6% of the sample is held by the ten biggest clonotypes. The sequencing input was peripheral blood. These receptors all come from a woman aged 40 to 50 with COVID-19, enrolled during active disease.

The J gene is TRBJ1-6, the V gene TRBV28; tentative D call: TRBD1 (5 bases). V lost 7 bases and J 7 bases, leaving 11 bases between the germline ends. The CDR3 runs 13 residues. Germline V gene data show CDR1 as MDHEN and CDR2 as SYDVKM. CDR3 nucleotides: TGTGCCAGCACAGGGTTTGAAAATTCACCCCTCCACTTT. This encodes CASTGFENSPLHF.

This chain links TRBV18 with TRBJ2-3; 12 bases map to TRBD2. The V gene end was trimmed by 4 bases and the J gene end by 4 bases; junction bases not matched to a gene: 6. CDR1 is KGHSH and CDR2 is LQKENI in the germline V gene. The CDR3 is 16 residues long. The CDR3, as DNA: TGTGCCAGCTCACTTCTAGCGGGAGGGCCCTCAGATACGCAGTATTTT. Translation gives CASSLLAGGPSDTQYF. Full variable domain (outside the CDR3, taken from reference TRBV18 and TRBJ2-3): NAGVMQNPRHLVRRRGQEARLRCSPMKGHSHVYWYRQLPEEGLKFMVYLQKENIIDESGMPKERFSAEFPKEGPSILRIQQVVRGDSAAYFCASSLLAGGPSDTQYFGPGTRLTVL.

This clone was detected only a few times. The chain has TRBV5-8 and TRBJ2-7; tentatively, D is TRBD1 (8 bases). V lost 0 bases to trimming and J lost 5 bases, with 15 bases between them. Germline CDR1 SGHTS, CDR2 YDEGEE. CDR3 length: 15 amino acids. This CDR3 reads CASSLDTGGVNEQYF. CDR3 sequence (DNA): TGTGCCAGCAGCTTGGATACAGGGGGGGTCAACGAGCAGTACTTC. The full variable domain, rest sourced from reference TRBV5-8 and TRBJ2-7, is EAGVTQSPTHLIKTRGQQATLRCSPISGHTSVYWYQQALGLGLQFLLWYDEGEERNRGNFPPRFSGRQFPNYSSELNVNALELEDSALYLCASSLDTGGVNEQYFGPGTRLTVT.